Listed below are T cell receptor beta chains from one sample, sequenced in a study of blood T cell repertoires in COVID-19. Sequencing was performed with immunoSEQ multiplex PCR; in TCRdb, only in-frame clones are kept and a portion is missing. The data contain about 240,000 clones, about four fifths of them singletons. The specimen was PBMCs or T cells enriched from blood (not recorded which). These receptors were collected from a woman aged 40 to 50 who had been exposed to COVID-19. CDR3s include the opening cysteine and the closing phenylalanine or tryptophan.

v_call cdr3_aa
TRBV29-1 CSALHSPGYEQYF
TRBV18 CASSAFSGDIQETQYF
TRBV5-6 CASSPGGADTQYF
TRBV18 CASSPRQATGELFF
TRBV19 CASSIGQGSLEQYF
TRBV5-6 CASSLATGLTSYEQYF
TRBV11-2 CASSSGQGTQPQHF
TRBV28 CASSTTTGGNEQFF
TRBV12-3/TRBV12-4 CASSFGRRTEAFF
TRBV19 CASSLQGNNSPLHF
TRBV7-3 CASSFEGTAYNEQFF
TRBV7-8 CASSLAQGAGSYSYGYTF
TRBV2 CASRRDSLTDTQYF
TRBV2 CASSEGRAGEAFF
TRBV11-1 CASSLGGGLYNEQFF
TRBV6-5 CASSYTTGGDSPLHF
TRBV9 CASSASGANTGELFF
TRBV28 CASSHRDRQEKLFF
TRBV7-2 CASSLELGGTPLHF
TRBV30 CAWSGGTGAGDEQYF
TRBV4-3 CASSQAMAGVRNTIYF
TRBV3-1/TRBV3-2 CASSLGGTKNIQYF
TRBV11-2 CASSSPSEKLFF
TRBV5-6 CASSSRQVDYGYTF
TRBV29-1 CSVEETGLQGDTQYF
TRBV3-1/TRBV3-2 CASSFRTGDSPLHF
TRBV28 CASREQGEAFF
TRBV24-1 CATSEGGGYGYTF
TRBV7-2 CASSLGDTTSGEKLFF
TRBV11-2 CASSRGGPNEKLFF
TRBV5-5 CASSFLAGGPYNEQFF
TRBV6-2/TRBV6-3 CASSWGLTNTEAFF
TRBV7-2 CASSLARQGANEKLFF
TRBV6-2/TRBV6-3 CASSYSAKQFF
TRBV10-3 CAISVRGPDNSPLHF
TRBV6-4 CASSQGTSGDNEQFF
TRBV29-1 CSVEGGWASGVDTQYF